The 2 T cell receptor beta chains listed next were all sequenced from one sample in a study of T cells in Graves' hyperthyroidism and ophthalmopathy (dated by TCRdb to the late 2010s). The receptor library was made with multiplex PCR. TCRdb lists the instrument as Illumina HiSeq 2000. The TCR beta CDR3 regions were amplified from RNA transcripts. The TCR CDR3 was subjected to a first round of RT-PCR using the HTBI primer set and the Qiagen OneStep RT-PCR kit. The raw public data were reprocessed by TCRdb itself: fastp quality trimming at Q25, MiXCR clonotype calling, in-frame beta chains only. Rows with a matching CDR3 protein are joined into one entry that keeps the most common DNA and genes. In this sample the table shows some 350,000 distinct CDR3 sequences, 15% to 18% of which occur a single time. In total, the top ten clones hold roughly 26% of the sample. The sample comprised blood. These receptors were collected from a woman younger than 35 with Graves' hyperthyroidism that later progressed to Graves' ophthalmopathy.

This clonotype was observed many times. The chain couples TRBV6-6 to TRBJ2-1; no clear D gene. The CDR3 loop spans 13 amino acids. V was clipped by 2 bases and J by 4 bases, with 6 bases between them. Germline V lookup: CDR1 MNHNY, CDR2 SVGAGI (reference sequence). DNA for the CDR3: TGTGCCAGCAGTTACGGGCGGTACAATGAGCAGTTCTTC. Protein product: CASSYGRYNEQFF.

There are many counts of this clonotype. This rearrangement joins TRBV7-2 to TRBJ2-3; 9 bases line up with TRBD2. With V trimmed by 2 bases and J by 2 bases, 23 bases remained unmatched. The CDR3 is 22 amino acids. Germline lookup yields CDR1 SGHTA and CDR2 FQGNSA. DNA of the CDR3: TGTGCCAGCAGCTTATGGGCCAGTGGGGGTTTGGCCACTAGCGGGTACACAGATACGCAGTATTTT. Its protein product is CASSLWASGGLATSGYTDTQYF.